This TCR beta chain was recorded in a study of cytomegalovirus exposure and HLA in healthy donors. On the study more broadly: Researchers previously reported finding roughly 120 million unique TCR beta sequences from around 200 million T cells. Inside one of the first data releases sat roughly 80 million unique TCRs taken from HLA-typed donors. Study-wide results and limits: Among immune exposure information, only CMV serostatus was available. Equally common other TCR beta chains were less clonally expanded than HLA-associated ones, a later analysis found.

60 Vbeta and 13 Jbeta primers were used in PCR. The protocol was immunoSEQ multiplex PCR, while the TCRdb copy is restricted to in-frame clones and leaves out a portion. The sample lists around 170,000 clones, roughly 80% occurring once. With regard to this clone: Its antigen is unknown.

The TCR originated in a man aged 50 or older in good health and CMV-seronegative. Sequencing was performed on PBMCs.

In DNA form, the CDR3 reads TGTGCCAGCAGCCTTGGGACAGGGGGAAACACCATATATTTT. Its protein product is CASSLGTGGNTIYF. The V call is TRBV9, the J call TRBJ1-3; 9 bases fit TRBD1. The CDR3 spans 14 residues. Germline CDR1 reads SGDLS; CDR2 reads YYNGEE. V lost 4 bases and J lost 4; bases outside the gene matches: 3.